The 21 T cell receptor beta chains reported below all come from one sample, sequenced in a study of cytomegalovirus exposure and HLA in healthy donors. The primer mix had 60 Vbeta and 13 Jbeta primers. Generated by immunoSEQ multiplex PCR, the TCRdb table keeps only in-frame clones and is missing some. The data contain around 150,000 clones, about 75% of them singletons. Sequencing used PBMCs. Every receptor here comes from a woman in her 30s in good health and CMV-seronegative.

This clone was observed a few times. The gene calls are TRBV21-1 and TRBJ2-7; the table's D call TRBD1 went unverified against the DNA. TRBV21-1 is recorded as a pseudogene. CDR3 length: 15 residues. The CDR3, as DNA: TGTGCCAGCAGCAAAGGCGGGGACAGCTCCTACGAGCAGTACTTC. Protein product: CASSKGGDSSYEQYF.

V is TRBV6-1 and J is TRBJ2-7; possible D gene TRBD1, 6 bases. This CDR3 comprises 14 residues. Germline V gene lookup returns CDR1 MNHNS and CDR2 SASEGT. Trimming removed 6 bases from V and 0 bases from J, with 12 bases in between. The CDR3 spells CASRPTGGSYEQYF. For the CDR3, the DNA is TGTGCCAGCAGACCGACAGGTGGCTCCTACGAGCAGTACTTC.

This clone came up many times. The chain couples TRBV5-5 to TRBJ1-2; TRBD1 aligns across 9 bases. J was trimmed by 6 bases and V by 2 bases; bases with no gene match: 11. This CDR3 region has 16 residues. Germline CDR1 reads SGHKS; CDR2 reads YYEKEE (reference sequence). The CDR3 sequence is CASSLGQGLRRDGYTF. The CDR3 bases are TGTGCCAGCAGCTTAGGACAGGGGTTACGTCGTGATGGCTACACCTTC.

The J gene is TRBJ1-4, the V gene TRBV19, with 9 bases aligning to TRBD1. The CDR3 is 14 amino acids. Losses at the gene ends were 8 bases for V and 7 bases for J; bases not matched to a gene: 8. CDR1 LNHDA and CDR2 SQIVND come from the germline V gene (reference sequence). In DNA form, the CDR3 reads TGTGCCAGTCAAACAGGGGGCAAGGCTGAAAAACTGTTTTTT. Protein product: CASQTGGKAEKLFF. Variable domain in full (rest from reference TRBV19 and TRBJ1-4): DGGITQSPKYLFRKEGQNVTLSCEQNLNHDAMYWYRQDPGQGLRLIYYSQIVNDFQKGDIAEGYSVSREKKESFPLTVTSAQKNPTAFYLCASQTGGKAEKLFFGSGTQLSVL.

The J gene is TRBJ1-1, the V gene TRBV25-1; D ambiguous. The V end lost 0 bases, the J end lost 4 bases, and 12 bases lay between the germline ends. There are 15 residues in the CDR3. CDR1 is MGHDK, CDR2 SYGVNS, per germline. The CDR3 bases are TGTGCCAGCAGTGAATATTCCGGGGTAGCCACTGAAGCTTTCTTT. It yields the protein CASSEYSGVATEAFF.

The CDR3 DNA follows: TGTGCCAGCAGTGAATATTTGACCCGGCGGACAACAATGAACACTGAAGCTTTCTTT. Amino acids: CASSEYLTRRTTMNTEAFF. The chain links TRBV2 to TRBJ1-1; possibly TRBD1 for D (5 bases). Germline CDR1 SNHLY, CDR2 FYNNEI. V lost 2 bases and J lost 0, with 22 bases in between. CDR3 length: 19 amino acids.

CDR3 region: CASSMGPGQGTDTQYF. CDR3 nucleotides: TGTGCCAGTAGTATGGGGCCGGGACAGGGAACAGATACGCAGTATTTT. The V call is TRBV19, the J call TRBJ2-3; 9 nucleotides align to TRBD1. In germline, CDR1 is LNHDA, CDR2 SQIVND (reference sequence). The CDR3 is 16 residues long. Germline trimming cut 3 bases from V and 3 bases from J; bases unmatched to any gene: 7.

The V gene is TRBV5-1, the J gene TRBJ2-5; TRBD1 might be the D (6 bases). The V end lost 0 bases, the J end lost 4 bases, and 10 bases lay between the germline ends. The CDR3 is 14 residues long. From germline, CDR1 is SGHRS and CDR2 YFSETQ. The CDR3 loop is CASSLAQGRETQYF. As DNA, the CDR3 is TGCGCCAGCAGCTTGGCTCAGGGGAGAGAGACCCAGTACTTC.

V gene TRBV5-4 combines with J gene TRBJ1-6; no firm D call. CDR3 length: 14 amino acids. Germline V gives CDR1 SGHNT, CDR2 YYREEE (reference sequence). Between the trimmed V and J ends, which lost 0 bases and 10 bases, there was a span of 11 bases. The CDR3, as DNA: TGTGCCAGCAGCTTGGGCGGATTTGAATCACCCCTCCACTTT. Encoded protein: CASSLGGFESPLHF.

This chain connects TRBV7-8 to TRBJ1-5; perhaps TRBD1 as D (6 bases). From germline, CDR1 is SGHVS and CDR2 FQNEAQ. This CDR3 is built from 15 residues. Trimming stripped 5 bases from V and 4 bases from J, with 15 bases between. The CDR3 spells CASSTIQGTNQPQHF. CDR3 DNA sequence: TGTGCCAGCAGCACTATACAGGGAACTAATCAGCCCCAGCATTTT.

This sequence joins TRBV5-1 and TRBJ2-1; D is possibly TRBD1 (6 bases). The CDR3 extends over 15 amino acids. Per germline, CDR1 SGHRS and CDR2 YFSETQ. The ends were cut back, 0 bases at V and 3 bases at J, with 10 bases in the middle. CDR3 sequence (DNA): TGCGCCAGCAGCTTGGGCACAGGGTACTACAATGAGCAGTTCTTC. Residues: CASSLGTGYYNEQFF.

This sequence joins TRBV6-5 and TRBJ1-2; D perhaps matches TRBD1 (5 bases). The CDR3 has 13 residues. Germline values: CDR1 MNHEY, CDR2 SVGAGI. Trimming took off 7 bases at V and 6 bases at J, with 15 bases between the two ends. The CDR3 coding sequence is TGTGCCAGCACCTCCTCAGGGTGGGATGGCTACACCTTC. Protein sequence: CASTSSGWDGYTF.

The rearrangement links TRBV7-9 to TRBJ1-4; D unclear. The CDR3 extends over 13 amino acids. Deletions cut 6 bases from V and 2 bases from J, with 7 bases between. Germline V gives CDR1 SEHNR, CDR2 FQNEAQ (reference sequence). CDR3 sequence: CASRIGTNEKLFF. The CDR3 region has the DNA TGTGCCAGCAGAATTGGCACTAATGAAAAACTGTTTTTT.

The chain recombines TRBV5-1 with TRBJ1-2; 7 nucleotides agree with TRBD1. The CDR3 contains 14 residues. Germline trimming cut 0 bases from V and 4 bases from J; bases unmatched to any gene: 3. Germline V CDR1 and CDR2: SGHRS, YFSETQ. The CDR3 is CASSLVRGSYGYTF. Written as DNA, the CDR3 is TGCGCCAGCAGCTTGGTCAGGGGGAGCTATGGCTACACCTTC.

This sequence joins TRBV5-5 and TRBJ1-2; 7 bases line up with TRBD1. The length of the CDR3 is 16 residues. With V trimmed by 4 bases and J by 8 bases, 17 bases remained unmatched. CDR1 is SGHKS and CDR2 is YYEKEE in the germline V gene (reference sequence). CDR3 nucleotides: TGTGCCAGCAGCCCTAGTATGGACGGGTTGACAGGGGGCTACACCTTC. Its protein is CASSPSMDGLTGGYTF.

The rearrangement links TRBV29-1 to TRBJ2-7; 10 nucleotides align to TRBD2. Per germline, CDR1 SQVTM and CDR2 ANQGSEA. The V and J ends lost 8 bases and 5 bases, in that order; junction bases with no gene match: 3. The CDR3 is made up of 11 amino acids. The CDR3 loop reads CSSLAGDEQYF. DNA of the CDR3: TGCAGCTCTCTAGCGGGGGACGAGCAGTACTTC.

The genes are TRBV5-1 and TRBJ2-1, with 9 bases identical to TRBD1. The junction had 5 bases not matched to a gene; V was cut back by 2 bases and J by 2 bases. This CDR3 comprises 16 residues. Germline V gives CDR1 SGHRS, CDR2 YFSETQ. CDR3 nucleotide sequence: TGCGCCAGCAGCTTTGACCGGGACAGGGCCTACAATGAGCAGTTCTTC. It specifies CASSFDRDRAYNEQFF.

The CDR3 bases are TGTGCCAGCAGCTTCCAGGGTCCTTCTAACTATGGCTACACCTTC. It encodes CASSFQGPSNYGYTF. V usage is TRBV5-4 and J usage is TRBJ1-2, with D possibly being TRBD1 (5 bases). In germline, CDR1 is SGHNT, CDR2 YYREEE (reference sequence). CDR3 length equals 15 residues. With 2 bases removed from V and 0 bases from J, the gap between germline ends came to 11 bases.

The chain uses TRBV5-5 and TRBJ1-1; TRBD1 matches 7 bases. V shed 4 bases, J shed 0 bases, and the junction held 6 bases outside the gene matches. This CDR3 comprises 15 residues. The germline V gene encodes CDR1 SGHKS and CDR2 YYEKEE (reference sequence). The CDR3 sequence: CASSIRQGVNTEAFF. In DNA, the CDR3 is TGTGCCAGCAGCATAAGACAGGGAGTGAACACTGAAGCTTTCTTT.

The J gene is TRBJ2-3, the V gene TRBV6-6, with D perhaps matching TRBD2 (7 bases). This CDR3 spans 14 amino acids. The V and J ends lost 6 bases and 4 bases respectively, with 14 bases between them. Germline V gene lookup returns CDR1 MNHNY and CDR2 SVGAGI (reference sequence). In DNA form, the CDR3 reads TGTGCCAGCAGGGCGGGGGCCCGGGCAGATACGCAGTATTTT. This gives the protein CASRAGARADTQYF.

This chain's CDR3 is CASSRTNTEAFF. The CDR3 DNA reads TGTGCCAGCAGCCGAACTAACACTGAAGCTTTCTTT. The chain links TRBV6-6 to TRBJ1-1; unclear D gene. Per germline, CDR1 MNHNY and CDR2 SVGAGI (reference sequence). This CDR3 has 12 amino acids. V was trimmed by 6 bases and J by 2 bases, leaving 7 bases between them.